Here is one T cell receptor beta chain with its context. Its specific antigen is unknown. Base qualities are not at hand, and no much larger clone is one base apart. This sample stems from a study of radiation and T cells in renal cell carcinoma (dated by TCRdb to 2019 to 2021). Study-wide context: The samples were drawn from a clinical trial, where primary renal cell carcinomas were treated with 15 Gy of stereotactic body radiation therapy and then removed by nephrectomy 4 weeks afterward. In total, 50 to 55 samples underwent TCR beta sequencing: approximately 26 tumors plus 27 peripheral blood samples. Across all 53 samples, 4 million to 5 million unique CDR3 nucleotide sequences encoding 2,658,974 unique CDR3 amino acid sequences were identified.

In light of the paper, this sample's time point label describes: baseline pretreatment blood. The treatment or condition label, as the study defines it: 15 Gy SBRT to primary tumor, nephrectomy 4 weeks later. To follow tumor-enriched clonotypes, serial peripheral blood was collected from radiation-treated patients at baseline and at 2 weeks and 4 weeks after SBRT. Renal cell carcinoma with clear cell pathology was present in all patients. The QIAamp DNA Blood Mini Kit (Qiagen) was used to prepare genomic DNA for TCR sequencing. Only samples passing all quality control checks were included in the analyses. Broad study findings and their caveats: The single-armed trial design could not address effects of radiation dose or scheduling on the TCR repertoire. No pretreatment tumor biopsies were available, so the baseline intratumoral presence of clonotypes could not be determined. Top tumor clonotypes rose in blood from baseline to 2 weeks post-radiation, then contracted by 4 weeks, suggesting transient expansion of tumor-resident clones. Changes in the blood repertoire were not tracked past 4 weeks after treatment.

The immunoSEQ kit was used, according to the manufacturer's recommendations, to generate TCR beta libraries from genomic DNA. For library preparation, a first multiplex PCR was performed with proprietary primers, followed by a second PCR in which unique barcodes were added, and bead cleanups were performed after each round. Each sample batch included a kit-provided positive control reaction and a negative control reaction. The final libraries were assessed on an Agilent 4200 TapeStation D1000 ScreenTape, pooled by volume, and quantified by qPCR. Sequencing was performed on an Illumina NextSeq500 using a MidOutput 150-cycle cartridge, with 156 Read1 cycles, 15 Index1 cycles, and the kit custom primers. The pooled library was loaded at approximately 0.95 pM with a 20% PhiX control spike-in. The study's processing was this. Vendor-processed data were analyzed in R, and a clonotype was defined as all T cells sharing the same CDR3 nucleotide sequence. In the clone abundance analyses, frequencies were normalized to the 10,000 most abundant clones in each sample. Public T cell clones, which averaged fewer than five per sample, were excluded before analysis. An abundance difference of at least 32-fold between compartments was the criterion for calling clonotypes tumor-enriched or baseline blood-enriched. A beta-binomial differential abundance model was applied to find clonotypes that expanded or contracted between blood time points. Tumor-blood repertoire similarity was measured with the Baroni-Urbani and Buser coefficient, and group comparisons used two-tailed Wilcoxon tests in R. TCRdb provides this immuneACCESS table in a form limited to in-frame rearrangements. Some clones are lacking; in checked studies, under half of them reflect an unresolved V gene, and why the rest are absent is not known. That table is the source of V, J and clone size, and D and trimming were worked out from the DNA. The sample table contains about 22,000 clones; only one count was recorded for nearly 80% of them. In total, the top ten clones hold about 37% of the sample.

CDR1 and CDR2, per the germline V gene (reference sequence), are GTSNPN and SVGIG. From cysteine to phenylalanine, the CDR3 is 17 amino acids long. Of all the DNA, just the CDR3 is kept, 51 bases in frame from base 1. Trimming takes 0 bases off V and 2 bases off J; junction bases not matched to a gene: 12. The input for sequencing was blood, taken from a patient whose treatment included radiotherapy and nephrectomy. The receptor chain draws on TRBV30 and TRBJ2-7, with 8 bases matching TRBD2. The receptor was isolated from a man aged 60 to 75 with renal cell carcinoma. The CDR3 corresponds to CAWSVPPRLARTYEQYF. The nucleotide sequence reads TGTGCCTGGAGTGTACCCCCTAGACTAGCGAGAACCTACGAGCAGTACTTC.